The T cell receptor beta chain under discussion was sequenced for a study of brain metastases from non-small cell lung cancer. TCRdb's table, derived via immunoSEQ multiplex PCR, lists solely in-frame clones and lacks some. This table holds approximately 2,100 clones, approximately 86% found once. Overall study results and limits: In 60% to 70% of brain metastases, T-cell clones were expanded compared with matched primary tumors. Fewer infiltrating T cells were found in brain metastases than primaries.

In germline, CDR1 is LNHDA, CDR2 SQIVND (reference sequence). The V gene lost 3 bases and the J gene lost 0 bases, with 9 bases spanning the gap. This CDR3 region has 15 residues. This clone was detected only once. The antigen remains undetermined. The sequencing sample was made of primary lung tumor tissue. The clonotype originates from a donor at least 40 years old with non-small cell lung cancer. This chain joins TRBV19 and TRBJ2-1; D not resolved. CDR3 coding DNA: TGTGCCAGTAGTATGGTTCAATCCTCCTACAATGAGCAGTTCTTC. Protein: CASSMVQSSYNEQFF.